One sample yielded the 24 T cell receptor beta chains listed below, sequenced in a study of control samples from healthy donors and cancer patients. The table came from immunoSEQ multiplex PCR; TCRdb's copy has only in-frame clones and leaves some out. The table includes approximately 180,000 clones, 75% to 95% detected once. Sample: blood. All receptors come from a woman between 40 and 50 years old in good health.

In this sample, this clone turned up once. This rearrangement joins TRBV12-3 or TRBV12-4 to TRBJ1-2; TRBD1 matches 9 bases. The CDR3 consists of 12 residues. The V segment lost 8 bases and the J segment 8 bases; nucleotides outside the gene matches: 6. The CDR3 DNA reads TGTGCCAGCTTAACAGGGGGCGGGGGCTACACCTTC. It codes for CASLTGGGGYTF.

The CDR3 loop is CASSWGGLGNQPQHF. Here the CDR3 DNA reads TGTGCCAGCAGCTGGGGGGGGCTGGGCAATCAGCCCCAGCATTTT. The chain uses TRBV5-6 and TRBJ1-5; D is perhaps TRBD1 (6 bases). Germline CDR1 and CDR2: SGHDT and YYEEEE. Trimming took 3 bases from V and 2 from J, leaving 12 bases between them. The CDR3 totals 15 residues.

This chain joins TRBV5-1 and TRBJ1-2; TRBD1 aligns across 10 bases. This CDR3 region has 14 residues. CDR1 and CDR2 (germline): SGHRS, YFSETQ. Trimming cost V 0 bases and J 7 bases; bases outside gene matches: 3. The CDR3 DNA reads TGCGCCAGCAGCTTGGCCGGGACAGGGGTTGGCTACACCTTC. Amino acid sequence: CASSLAGTGVGYTF.

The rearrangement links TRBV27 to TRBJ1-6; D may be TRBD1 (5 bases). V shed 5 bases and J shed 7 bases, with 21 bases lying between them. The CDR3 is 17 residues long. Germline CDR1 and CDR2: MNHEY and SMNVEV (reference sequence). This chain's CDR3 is CASSLTPPGLTNSPLHF. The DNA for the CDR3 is TGTGCCAGCAGTCTCACGCCCCCGGGACTTACCAATTCACCCCTCCACTTT.

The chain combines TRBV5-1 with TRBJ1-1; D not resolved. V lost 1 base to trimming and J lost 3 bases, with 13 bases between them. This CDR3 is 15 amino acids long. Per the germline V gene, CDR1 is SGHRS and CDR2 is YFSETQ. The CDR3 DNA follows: TGCGCCAGCAGCTTGCTCCGGCTATCGGACACTGAAGCTTTCTTT. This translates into CASSLLRLSDTEAFF.

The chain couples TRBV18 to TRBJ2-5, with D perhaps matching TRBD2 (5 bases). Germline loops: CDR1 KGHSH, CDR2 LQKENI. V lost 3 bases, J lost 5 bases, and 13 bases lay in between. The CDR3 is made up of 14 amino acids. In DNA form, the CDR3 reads TGTGCCAGCTCACCCCGCCAAAGAGGGGAGACCCAGTACTTC. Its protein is CASSPRQRGETQYF. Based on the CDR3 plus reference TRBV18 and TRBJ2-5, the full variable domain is NAGVMQNPRHLVRRRGQEARLRCSPMKGHSHVYWYRQLPEEGLKFMVYLQKENIIDESGMPKERFSAEFPKEGPSILRIQQVVRGDSAAYFCASSPRQRGETQYFGPGTRLLVL.

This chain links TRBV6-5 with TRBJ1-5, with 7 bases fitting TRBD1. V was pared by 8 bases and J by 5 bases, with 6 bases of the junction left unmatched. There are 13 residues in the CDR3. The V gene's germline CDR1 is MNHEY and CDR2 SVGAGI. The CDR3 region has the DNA TGTGCCAGCTCGACAGGGCCCGATCAGCCCCAGCATTTT. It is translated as CASSTGPDQPQHF.

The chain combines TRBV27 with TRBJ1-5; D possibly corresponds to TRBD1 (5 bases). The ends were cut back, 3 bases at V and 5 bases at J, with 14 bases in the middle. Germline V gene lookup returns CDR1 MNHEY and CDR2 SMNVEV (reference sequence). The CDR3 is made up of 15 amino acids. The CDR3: CASSLTDSTDQPQHF. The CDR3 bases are TGTGCCAGCAGTTTGACAGATAGTACGGATCAGCCCCAGCATTTT.

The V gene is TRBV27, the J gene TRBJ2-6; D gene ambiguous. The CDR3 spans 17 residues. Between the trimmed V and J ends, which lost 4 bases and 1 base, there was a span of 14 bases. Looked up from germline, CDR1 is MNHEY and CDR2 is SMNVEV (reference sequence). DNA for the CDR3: TGTGCCAGCAGTTATCCCCAAGTCCGTTCTGGGGCCAACGTCCTGACTTTC. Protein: CASSYPQVRSGANVLTF.

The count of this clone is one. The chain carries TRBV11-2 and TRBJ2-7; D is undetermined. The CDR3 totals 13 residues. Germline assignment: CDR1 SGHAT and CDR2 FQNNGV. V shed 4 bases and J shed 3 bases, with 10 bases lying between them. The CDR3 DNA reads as TGTGCCAGCAGCTCCCGAAGGGACTACGAGCAGTACTTC. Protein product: CASSSRRDYEQYF. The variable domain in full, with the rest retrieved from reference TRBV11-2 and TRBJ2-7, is EAGVAQSPRYKIIEKRQSVAFWCNPISGHATLYWYQQILGQGPKLLIQFQNNGVVDDSQLPKDRFSAERLKGVDSTLKIQPAKLEDSAVYLCASSSRRDYEQYFGPGTRLTVT.

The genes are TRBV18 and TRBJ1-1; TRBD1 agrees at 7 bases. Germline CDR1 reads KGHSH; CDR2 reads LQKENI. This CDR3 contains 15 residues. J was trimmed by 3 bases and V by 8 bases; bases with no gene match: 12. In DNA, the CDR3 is TGTGCCAGCCCCATTCGCGGGACAGCGGACACTGAAGCTTTCTTT. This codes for CASPIRGTADTEAFF.

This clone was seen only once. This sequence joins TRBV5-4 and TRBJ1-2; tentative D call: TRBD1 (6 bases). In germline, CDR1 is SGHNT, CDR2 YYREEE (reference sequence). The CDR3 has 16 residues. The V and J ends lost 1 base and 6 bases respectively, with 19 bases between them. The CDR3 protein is CASSLPRRGRADGYTF. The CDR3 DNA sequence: TGTGCCAGCAGCTTGCCCCGCAGGGGAAGGGCGGATGGCTACACCTTC. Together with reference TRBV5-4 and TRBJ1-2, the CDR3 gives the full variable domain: ETGVTQSPTHLIKTRGQQVTLRCSSQSGHNTVSWYQQALGQGPQFIFQYYREEENGRGNFPPRFSGLQFPNYSSELNVNALELDDSALYLCASSLPRRGRADGYTFGSGTRLTVV.

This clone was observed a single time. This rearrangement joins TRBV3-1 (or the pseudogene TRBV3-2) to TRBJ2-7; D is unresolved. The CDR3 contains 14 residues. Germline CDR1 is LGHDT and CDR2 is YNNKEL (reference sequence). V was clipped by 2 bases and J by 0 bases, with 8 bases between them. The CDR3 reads CASSQRRISYEQYF. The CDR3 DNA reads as TGTGCCAGCAGCCAACGCCGGATCTCCTACGAGCAGTACTTC.

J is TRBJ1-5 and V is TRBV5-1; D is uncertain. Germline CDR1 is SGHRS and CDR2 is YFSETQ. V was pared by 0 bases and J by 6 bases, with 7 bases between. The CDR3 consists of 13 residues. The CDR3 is CASSLDGVQPQHF. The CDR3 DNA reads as TGCGCCAGCAGCTTGGACGGGGTTCAGCCCCAGCATTTT.

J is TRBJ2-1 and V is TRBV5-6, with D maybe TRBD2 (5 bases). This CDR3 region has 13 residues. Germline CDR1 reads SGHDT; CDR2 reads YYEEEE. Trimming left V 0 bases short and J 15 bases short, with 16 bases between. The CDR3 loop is CASSLDSKVSGFF. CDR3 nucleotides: TGTGCCAGCAGCTTGGACTCTAAAGTCAGCGGGTTCTTC.

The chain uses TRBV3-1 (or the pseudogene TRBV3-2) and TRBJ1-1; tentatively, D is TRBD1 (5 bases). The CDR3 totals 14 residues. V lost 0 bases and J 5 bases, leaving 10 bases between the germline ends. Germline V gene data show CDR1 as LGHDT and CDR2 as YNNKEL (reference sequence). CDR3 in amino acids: CASSQEAGQTEAFF. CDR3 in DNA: TGTGCCAGCAGCCAAGAGGCAGGGCAAACTGAAGCTTTCTTT.

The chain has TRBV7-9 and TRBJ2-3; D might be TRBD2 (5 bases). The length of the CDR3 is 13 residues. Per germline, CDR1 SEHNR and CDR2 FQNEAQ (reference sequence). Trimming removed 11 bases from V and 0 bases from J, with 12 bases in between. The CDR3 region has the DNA TGTGCCGGCTTAAGAGGGAGCACAGATACGCAGTATTTT. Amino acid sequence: CAGLRGSTDTQYF.

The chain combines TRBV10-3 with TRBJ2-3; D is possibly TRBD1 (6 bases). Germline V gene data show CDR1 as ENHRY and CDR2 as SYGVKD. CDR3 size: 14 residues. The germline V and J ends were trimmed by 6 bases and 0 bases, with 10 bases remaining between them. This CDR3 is CAIRPQGSTDTQYF. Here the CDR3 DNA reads TGTGCCATCAGGCCCCAGGGGAGCACAGATACGCAGTATTTT.

The CDR3 DNA follows: TGTGCCAGCAGCGTAGCTCTGGCGGGGGGACCGAGTGAGCAGTTCTTC. This codes for CASSVALAGGPSEQFF. The V gene is TRBV9, the J gene TRBJ2-1, with TRBD2 matching 8 bases. The CDR3 contains 16 residues. Unmatched junction bases numbered 11, after V lost 0 bases and J lost 9 bases. Per the germline V gene, CDR1 is SGDLS and CDR2 is YYNGEE.

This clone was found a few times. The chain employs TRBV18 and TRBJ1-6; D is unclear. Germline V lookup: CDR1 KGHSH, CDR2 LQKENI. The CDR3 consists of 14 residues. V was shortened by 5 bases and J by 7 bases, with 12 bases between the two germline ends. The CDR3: CASSTQVKNSPLHF. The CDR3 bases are TGTGCCAGCTCAACCCAAGTGAAGAATTCACCCCTCCACTTT.

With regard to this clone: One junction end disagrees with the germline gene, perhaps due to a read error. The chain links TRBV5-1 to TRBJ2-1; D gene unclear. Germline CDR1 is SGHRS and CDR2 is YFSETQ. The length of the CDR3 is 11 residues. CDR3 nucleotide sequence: TGCGCCAGCAGCTCCTCCAATGAGCAGTTCTTC. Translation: CASSSSNEQFF.

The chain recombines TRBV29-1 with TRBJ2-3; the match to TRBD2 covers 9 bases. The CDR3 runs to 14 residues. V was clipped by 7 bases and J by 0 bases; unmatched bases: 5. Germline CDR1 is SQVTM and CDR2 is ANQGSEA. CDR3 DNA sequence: TGCAGCGCCCTGGCGGGGGGGAGCACAGATACGCAGTATTTT. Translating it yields CSALAGGSTDTQYF.

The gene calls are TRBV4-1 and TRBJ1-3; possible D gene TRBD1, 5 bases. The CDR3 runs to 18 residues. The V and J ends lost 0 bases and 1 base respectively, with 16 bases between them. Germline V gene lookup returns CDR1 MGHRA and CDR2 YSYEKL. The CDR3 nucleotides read TGCGCCAGCAGCCAAGAGACGATAGGGGACCTATCTGGAAACACCATATATTTT. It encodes CASSQETIGDLSGNTIYF.

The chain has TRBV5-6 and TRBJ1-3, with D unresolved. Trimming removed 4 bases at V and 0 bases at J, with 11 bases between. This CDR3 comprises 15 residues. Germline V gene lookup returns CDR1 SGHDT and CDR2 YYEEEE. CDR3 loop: CASSVTWSSGNTIYF. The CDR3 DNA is TGTGCCAGCAGCGTGACCTGGAGCTCTGGAAACACCATATATTTT.